The rows below give T cell receptor beta chains drawn from one sample of a study of post-analysis software for immune sequencing data. MiXCR, applied by TCRdb to the PCR reads, yields one record per CDR3 protein. The data contain approximately 150,000 distinct CDR3 sequences, about 32% of them singletons. Sequencing was carried out using blood. The receptors were gathered from a girl between 10 and 17 years old with multiple sclerosis. CDR3s include the opening cysteine and the closing phenylalanine or tryptophan. D genes are given only for firm matches. Size is omitted from some rows. Given values are once, few, many or a class for expanded clones.

j_call d_call cdr3_length v_call clone_size cdr3_nt cdr3_aa
TRBJ1-5 . 15 TRBV10-3 many TGTGCCATCAGAGGAGGCGGGGGGGAGTCTCAGCCCCAGCATTTT CAIRGGGGESQPQHF
TRBJ2-6 . 17 TRBV7-2 . TGTGCCAGCAGCTTAGCAGGAACAGCAACTGGGGCCAACGTCCTGACTTTC CASSLAGTATGANVLTF
TRBJ2-6 . 19 TRBV6-1 many TGTGCCTCAGCGGTAAAGATGACCCCCCTCGTTTCTGGGGCCAACGTCCTGACTTTC CASAVKMTPLVSGANVLTF
TRBJ2-2 . 13 TRBV5-1 . TGCGCCAGCAGCTTGACCGAAACCGGGGAGCTGTTTTTT CASSLTETGELFF
TRBJ2-7 TRBD2 15 TRBV7-2 many TGTGCCAGCAGCTTGGCGGGACTAGCGGGAAACGAGCAGTACTTC CASSLAGLAGNEQYF
TRBJ2-7 . 14 TRBV5-1 . TGCGCCAGCAGCTTACGGGGAGGCCCCTACGAGCAGTACTTC CASSLRGGPYEQYF
TRBJ1-2 . 13 TRBV27 few TGTGCCAGCAGTTTTGAGGCTAACTATGGCTACACCTTC CASSFEANYGYTF
TRBJ2-7 . 14 TRBV3-1 . TGTGCCAGCAGCCAAGAGGCTGATTACAATGAGCAGTACTTC CASSQEADYNEQYF
TRBJ2-1 . 17 TRBV12-3/TRBV12-4 few TGTGCCAGCACCCCTAAGAGGGGGGCCCAAGGCTACAATGAGCAGTTCTTC CASTPKRGAQGYNEQFF
TRBJ2-1 TRBD2 13 TRBV28 few TGTGCCAGCAGTTTCCGGGGGGGCAATGAGCAGTTCTTC CASSFRGGNEQFF
TRBJ2-7 TRBD1 18 TRBV4-1 many TGCGCCAGCAGCCGCTCACAACTTCCGGGACAGCCCAACTTTAGGCAGTACTTC CASSRSQLPGQPNFRQYF
TRBJ2-1 . 12 TRBV4-1 many TGCGCCAGCAGCCAATTCACCAATGAGCAGTTCTTC CASSQFTNEQFF
TRBJ1-2 . 13 TRBV7-9 . TGTGCCAGCAGCTTAGTTCAGACTATGGGCTACACCTTC CASSLVQTMGYTF
TRBJ2-4 . 14 TRBV6-5 few TGTGCCAGCTTACAGCCTGAGAGCAAAAACATTCAGTACTTC CASLQPESKNIQYF
TRBJ2-7 . 13 TRBV20-1 few TGCAGTGCTGGAAAGCGGCGGCCCTACGAGCAGTACTTC CSAGKRRPYEQYF
TRBJ1-1 . 14 TRBV15 few TGTGCCACCAGCAGAGACTCGGCGAAACTTGAAGCTTTCTTT CATSRDSAKLEAFF
TRBJ1-2 . 14 TRBV28 . TGTGCCAGCAGTTTGGAGGTAGAAAGCTATGGCTACACCTTC CASSLEVESYGYTF
TRBJ2-1 TRBD2 18 TRBV7-6 many TGTGCCAGCAGCTTAGTCTTTTCGCGGGAGACGGTCTACAATGAGCAGTTCTTC CASSLVFSRETVYNEQFF
TRBJ2-1 . 14 TRBV20-1 many TGCAGTGCTAGCCAGGGCCGGTCCTACAATGAGCAGTTCTTC CSASQGRSYNEQFF
TRBJ1-2 TRBD1 15 TRBV27 . TGTGCCAGCAGTTTAGCTACAGGGGGCGGCTATGGCTACACCTTC CASSLATGGGYGYTF
TRBJ2-1 . 14 TRBV19 . TGTGCCAGTAATAAAGGCCTCGTTGGGAATGAGCAGTTCTTC CASNKGLVGNEQFF
TRBJ2-3 . 14 TRBV12-3/TRBV12-4 few TGTGCCAGCAGTTTAGTCCAGGATAAGGATACGCAGTATTTT CASSLVQDKDTQYF
TRBJ2-2 . 12 TRBV15 few TGTGCCACCAGCAGAGAGGCCGGGGAGCTGTTTTTT CATSREAGELFF
TRBJ1-1 . 15 TRBV5-1 . TGCGCCAGCAGCTTGAGCGGGGCGTCCAACACTGAAGCTTTCTTT CASSLSGASNTEAFF
TRBJ2-1 TRBD2 14 TRBV20-1 many TGCAGTGCTAGACTAGCGGGAGGGCCACATGAGCAGTTCTTC CSARLAGGPHEQFF
TRBJ2-1 . 15 TRBV15 . TGTGCCACCAGCAGCCTACTCAGCTCCTACAATGAGCAGTTCTTC CATSSLLSSYNEQFF
TRBJ1-1 TRBD1 15 TRBV7-8 . TGTGCCAGCAGCGCCCGGGACAGCCCGAACACTGAAGCTTTCTTT CASSARDSPNTEAFF
TRBJ1-1 . 16 TRBV4-1 few TGCGCCAGCAGCCAAGGCCTGGACGGACCGAACACTGAAGCTTTCTTT CASSQGLDGPNTEAFF
TRBJ2-5 . 15 TRBV3-1 . TGTGCCAGCAGCCAACCGTGGGGCGCGCGCAATGAGCAGTACTTC CASSQPWGARNEQYF
TRBJ1-1 TRBD1 14 TRBV12-3/TRBV12-4 few TGTGCCAGCAGTTACGGGACAGTAAACACTGAAGCTTTCTTT CASSYGTVNTEAFF
TRBJ2-7 . 17 TRBV7-2 many TGTGCCAGCAGCTGGATTTTATCCCGGGACGGAGGGTACGAGCAGTACTTC CASSWILSRDGGYEQYF
TRBJ2-2 TRBD2 18 TRBV5-4 few TGTGCCAGCAGCCCGGAAGGCGGGAGGGCGTTCGGGACCGGGGAGCTGTTTTTT CASSPEGGRAFGTGELFF
TRBJ2-5 . 13 TRBV10-2 . TGCGCCAGCATGACAGGACTGCAAGAGACCCAGTACTTC CASMTGLQETQYF
TRBJ2-3 . 16 TRBV3-1 . TGTGCCAGCAGCCCAGAACGCGGGGTTCTCGGAGATACGCAGTATTTT CASSPERGVLGDTQYF
TRBJ2-7 . 14 TRBV6-6 many TGTGCCAGCAGTTACTCCAAGGGATTCAACGAGCAGTACTTC CASSYSKGFNEQYF
TRBJ1-1 . 13 TRBV7-2 few TGTGCCAGCAGCTTAGTGTTCGCGGCTGAAGCTTTCTTT CASSLVFAAEAFF
TRBJ2-3 . 13 TRBV3-1 . TGTGCCAGCCGTGGGCCTAGCACAGATACGCAGTATTTT CASRGPSTDTQYF
TRBJ2-3 . 15 TRBV5-1 many TGCGCCAGCAGCTACCAGGGGACTCACACAGATACGCAGTATTTT CASSYQGTHTDTQYF
TRBJ1-1 TRBD1 13 TRBV20-1 . TGCAGTGCTTCCTCGGGACAGGAAGTTGAAGCTTTCTTT CSASSGQEVEAFF
TRBJ2-5 . 15 TRBV3-1 few TGTGCCAGCAGCCGGCCGACGGTCTCGATGGAGACCCAGTACTTC CASSRPTVSMETQYF
TRBJ2-3 . 14 TRBV4-1 . TGCGCCGGCAGAACTCCCGGGAGACGGGATACGCAGTATTTT CAGRTPGRRDTQYF